Each of the 25 T cell receptor beta chains below was sequenced from the same sample in a study of blood T cell repertoires in COVID-19. Here immunoSEQ multiplex PCR was the method, and the copy in TCRdb shows in-frame clones only, minus some. This table has a few hundred thousand clones, less than 85% appearing once. Input material: peripheral blood. The source of these receptors is a woman younger than 30 with acute or convalescent COVID-19.

The rearrangement uses TRBV9 and TRBJ1-4; no reliable D call. The germline V and J ends were trimmed by 4 bases and 0 bases, with 7 bases remaining between them. Germline assignment: CDR1 SGDLS and CDR2 YYNGEE. CDR3 length: 14 amino acids. CDR3 DNA sequence: TGTGCCAGCAGCCGAGTTGCAACTAATGAAAAACTGTTTTTT. Translated: CASSRVATNEKLFF.

The chain employs TRBV24-1 and TRBJ2-3; TRBD1 matches at 10 bases. Germline V gene lookup returns CDR1 KGHDR and CDR2 SFDVKD. The CDR3 totals 17 residues. Trimming cost V 0 bases and J 1 base; bases outside gene matches: 3. The CDR3 loop is CATSDLGTGDGTDTQYF. CDR3 nucleotides: TGTGCCACCAGTGATTTGGGGACAGGGGACGGCACAGATACGCAGTATTTT.

The gene calls are TRBV3-1 (or the pseudogene TRBV3-2) and TRBJ2-1; D uncertain. V was trimmed by 0 bases and J by 3 bases, leaving 6 bases between them. The germline V gene has CDR1 LGHDT and CDR2 YNNKEL (reference sequence). The length of the CDR3 is 14 residues. Here the CDR3 DNA reads TGTGCCAGCAGCCAAGACTCCTACTACAATGAGCAGTTCTTC. This sequence encodes CASSQDSYYNEQFF.

This sequence joins TRBV19 and TRBJ1-6; the D is unclear. V shed 10 bases and J shed 5 bases, with 18 bases lying between them. Germline CDR1 is LNHDA and CDR2 is SQIVND (reference sequence). The CDR3 length is 15 residues. The CDR3, as DNA: TGTGCCACTACCGAATCCCGACAAGATAATTCACCCCTCCACTTT. Translating it yields CATTESRQDNSPLHF.

This clone was recorded a few times. CDR3 sequence (DNA): TGTGCCATCAGTCCCGAGGCGGTGGCCTACGAGCAGTACTTC. This encodes CAISPEAVAYEQYF. This chain uses TRBV10-3 with TRBJ2-7; D is uncertain. Trimming left V 5 bases short and J 2 bases short, with 13 bases between. CDR3 length: 14 residues. Germline V gene sequence: CDR1 ENHRY, CDR2 SYGVKD.

The genes are TRBV28 and TRBJ2-3, with a possible D match to TRBD2 (6 bases). The CDR3 is 16 residues long. The germline gives CDR1 MDHEN, CDR2 SYDVKM. Trimming shortened V by 6 bases and J by 3 bases, and 19 bases separated the two germline ends. CDR3: CASRGNRDFRTDTQYF. CDR3 nucleotides: TGTGCCAGCAGGGGAAATCGGGACTTTCGGACAGATACGCAGTATTTT.

This clone was seen a single time. This chain links TRBV5-1 with TRBJ2-2; D is ambiguous. The V gene lost 1 base and the J gene lost 7 bases, with 17 bases spanning the gap. Germline CDR1 reads SGHRS; CDR2 reads YFSETQ. There are 16 residues in the CDR3. CDR3 DNA sequence: TGCGCCAGCAGCTTGCGTGGAGCGAGTGAGAACGGGGAGCTGTTTTTT. Translated, it gives CASSLRGASENGELFF.

The chain carries TRBV27 and TRBJ2-7; 8 nucleotides align to TRBD1. Germline V gene data show CDR1 as MNHEY and CDR2 as SMNVEV (reference sequence). CDR3 size: 14 residues. The junction had 6 bases not matched to a gene; V was cut back by 2 bases and J by 6 bases. CDR3 protein: CASSLLDRVGEQYF. CDR3 coding DNA: TGTGCCAGCAGTTTACTGGACAGGGTGGGCGAGCAGTACTTC.

The rearrangement joins TRBV13 to TRBJ1-2; D may be TRBD1 (5 bases). Per the germline V gene, CDR1 is PRHDT and CDR2 is FYEKMQ (reference sequence). This CDR3 is built from 15 residues. V gave up 5 bases and J gave up 4 bases, with 17 bases separating them. CDR3 nucleotides: TGTGCCAGCAGCCCCCCTTTGGGGCAGTCCTATGGCTACACCTTC. This gives the protein CASSPPLGQSYGYTF.

This clone was detected once. The J gene is TRBJ1-4, the V gene TRBV18; D remains unclear. Germline-derived CDR1 and CDR2 are KGHSH and LQKENI. This CDR3 is built from 14 residues. The V gene lost 2 bases and the J gene lost 5 bases, with 9 bases spanning the gap. The CDR3 is CASSPGPTNEKLFF. The CDR3 region has the DNA TGTGCCAGCTCACCAGGGCCCACCAATGAAAAACTGTTTTTT.

V usage is TRBV5-8 and J usage is TRBJ2-5; a weak D match, TRBD1 (5 bases). Trimming took 0 bases from V and 1 from J, leaving 10 bases between them. This CDR3 is built from 15 residues. The germline gives CDR1 SGHTS, CDR2 YDEGEE. The CDR3 loop reads CASSLVRDGQETQYF. CDR3 coding DNA: TGTGCCAGCAGCTTGGTCAGGGATGGCCAAGAGACCCAGTACTTC.

The chain is built from TRBV9 and TRBJ1-2; 10 nucleotides align to TRBD1. Germline CDR1 and CDR2: SGDLS and YYNGEE. The CDR3 has 16 residues. Losses at the gene ends were 4 bases for V and 3 bases for J; bases not matched to a gene: 9. This CDR3 is CASSSLGQGKDYGYTF. CDR3 bases: TGTGCCAGCAGCTCCCTGGGACAGGGGAAGGACTATGGCTACACCTTC. Supplemented by reference TRBV9 and TRBJ1-2, the full variable domain reads DSGVTQTPKHLITATGQRVTLRCSPRSGDLSVYWYQQSLDQGLQFLIQYYNGEERAKGNILERFSAQQFPDLHSELNLSSLELGDSALYFCASSSLGQGKDYGYTFGSGTRLTVV.

This chain links TRBV5-1 with TRBJ1-2, with 10 bases that match TRBD1. CDR1 is SGHRS and CDR2 is YFSETQ in the germline V gene. Trimming took 4 bases from V and 4 from J; bases not matched to a gene: 10. This CDR3 has 16 amino acids. CDR3 loop: CASSALGQGGSYGYTF. The CDR3 nucleotides read TGCGCCAGCAGCGCTCTCGGACAGGGGGGTTCCTATGGCTACACCTTC.

The V call is TRBV5-7, the J call TRBJ1-5; D uncertain. TRBV5-7 is filed as an ORF, its function uncertain. This CDR3 is built from 15 residues. Trimming took off 2 bases at V and 4 bases at J, with 13 bases between the two ends. The CDR3 is CASSFFGRQNQPQHF. Here the CDR3 DNA reads TGTGCCAGCAGCTTTTTTGGCAGGCAGAATCAGCCCCAGCATTTT.

This chain links TRBV12-5 with TRBJ2-7, with a possible D match to TRBD2 (8 bases). Per germline, CDR1 LGHNT and CDR2 FRNRAP. This CDR3 has 15 amino acids. V was shortened by 5 bases and J by 5 bases, with 19 bases between the two germline ends. CDR3 nucleotide sequence: TGTGCTAGTGGTCCCGGGGGGGTAGGGGGCGACGAGCAGTACTTC. This encodes CASGPGGVGGDEQYF.

CDR3 coding DNA: TGTGCCAGCAGTCCGCAGACAGTCTCCTATAATTCACCCCTCCACTTT. This translates into CASSPQTVSYNSPLHF. This sequence joins TRBV28 and TRBJ1-6; tentative D call: TRBD1 (5 bases). This CDR3 has 16 residues. With 5 bases removed from V and 0 bases from J, the gap between germline ends came to 11 bases. Germline V gives CDR1 MDHEN, CDR2 SYDVKM.

As regards this clone: Within the sample, other DNA sequences also encode this same CDR3. The CDR3 reads CATSRDRNYGYTF. The DNA for the CDR3 is TGTGCCACCAGCAGAGACAGGAACTATGGCTACACCTTC. The chain recombines TRBV15 with TRBJ1-2; D remains ambiguous. Trimming took 0 bases from V and 2 from J, leaving 4 bases between them. CDR1 LNHNV and CDR2 YYDKDF come from the germline V gene (reference sequence). The CDR3 spans 13 residues.

The chain combines TRBV10-2 with TRBJ2-3; D gene unclear. This CDR3 spans 12 amino acids. V lost 6 bases, J lost 0 bases, and 4 bases lay in between. Germline V CDR1 and CDR2: WSHSY, SAAADI. The DNA for the CDR3 is TGCGCCAGCAGAGCTAGCACAGATACGCAGTATTTT. Translation: CASRASTDTQYF.

Turning to this clone: Other DNA sequences within the sample encode an identical CDR3. The rearrangement joins TRBV27 to TRBJ2-3, with no clear D. The V gene lost 4 bases and the J gene lost 3 bases, with 8 bases spanning the gap. In germline, CDR1 is MNHEY, CDR2 SMNVEV (reference sequence). This CDR3 has 13 residues. In DNA form, the CDR3 reads TGTGCCAGCAGTTCGACTTCTACAGATACGCAGTATTTT. It codes for CASSSTSTDTQYF.

CDR3 sequence: CASSLAQGGLGNTIYF. The CDR3 nucleotides are TGTGCCAGCAGCTTAGCGCAAGGGGGCCTTGGAAACACCATATATTTT. V is TRBV7-8 and J is TRBJ1-3, with TRBD1 identical over 7 bases. Trimming cost V 0 bases and J 3 bases; bases outside gene matches: 5. This CDR3 spans 16 amino acids. Per germline, CDR1 SGHVS and CDR2 FQNEAQ.

The chain recombines TRBV5-5 with TRBJ2-7, with D possibly matching TRBD1 (5 bases). The V and J ends lost 0 bases and 2 bases respectively, with 9 bases between them. There are 14 residues in the CDR3. CDR1 is SGHKS and CDR2 is YYEKEE in the germline V gene (reference sequence). The CDR3, as DNA: TGTGCCAGCAGCTTGGAGGGGCCGGCCTACGAGCAGTACTTC. Its translation is CASSLEGPAYEQYF.

The chain couples TRBV28 to TRBJ2-7, with 8 bases fitting TRBD1. After removal of 6 bases from V and 5 bases from J, the junction contained 15 bases not matched to a gene. The CDR3 spans 16 residues. Germline V gene data show CDR1 as MDHEN and CDR2 as SYDVKM. CDR3: CASRPARTGKGDEQYF. CDR3 in DNA: TGTGCCAGCAGGCCCGCTCGGACAGGGAAAGGCGACGAGCAGTACTTC.

The V gene is TRBV2, the J gene TRBJ1-2; 7 positions match TRBD1. The germline V gene has CDR1 SNHLY and CDR2 FYNNEI. The CDR3 has 12 amino acids. V shed 6 bases and J 4 bases; nucleotides not matched to a gene: 2. CDR3 in amino acids: CASRRDSYGYTF. CDR3 coding DNA: TGTGCCAGCAGGAGGGACAGCTATGGCTACACCTTC.

This clone was counted a single time. The chain combines TRBV2 with TRBJ2-3; maybe TRBD2 (6 bases). V gave up 4 bases and J gave up 0 bases, with 11 bases separating them. The CDR3 is 15 residues long. Per the germline V gene, CDR1 is SNHLY and CDR2 is FYNNEI. The CDR3 coding sequence is TGTGCCAGCAGTGGTGGGGGACTGAGCACAGATACGCAGTATTTT. Its protein is CASSGGGLSTDTQYF.

This sequence joins TRBV11-1 and TRBJ2-1, with D maybe TRBD1 (5 bases). V was cut by 0 bases and J by 4 bases, with 19 bases left in between. The CDR3 is 18 residues long. Germline CDR1 and CDR2: SGHAT and FQDESV (reference sequence). The CDR3 DNA sequence: TGTGCCAGCAGCTTAGCTCGACCAGGGTATACATCATACAATGAGCAGTTCTTC. Its translation is CASSLARPGYTSYNEQFF.